Below are 27 T cell receptor beta chains sequenced from a single sample in a study of cytomegalovirus exposure and HLA in healthy donors. The assay was immunoSEQ multiplex PCR, and TCRdb's table has in-frame clones only and misses some. In the table there are about 160,000 clones, approximately 81% of which are singletons. Sample: PBMCs. The receptors come from a young man in good health and CMV-seropositive.

The chain is built from TRBV7-9 and TRBJ1-1, with 8 positions matching TRBD1. CDR1 is SEHNR, CDR2 FQNEAQ, per germline (reference sequence). The CDR3 length is 13 residues. The J segment lost 7 bases and the V segment lost 3 bases, leaving 4 bases of the junction unmatched. In DNA form, the CDR3 reads TGTGCCAGCAGCTTTGGGACAGGAGATGAAGCTTTCTTT. It codes for CASSFGTGDEAFF. The whole variable domain, filled in from reference TRBV7-9 and TRBJ1-1, reads DTGVSQNPRHKITKRGQNVTFRCDPISEHNRLYWYRQTLGQGPEFLTYFQNEAQLEKSRLLSDRFSAERPKGSFSTLEIQRTEQGDSAMYLCASSFGTGDEAFFGQGTRLTVV.

The V and J genes are TRBV6-5 and TRBJ1-5; D is possibly TRBD1 (5 bases). The length of the CDR3 is 14 residues. CDR1 is MNHEY, CDR2 SVGAGI, per germline. V lost 5 bases and J 6 bases, leaving 14 bases between the germline ends. The CDR3 here is CASSTYRSVQPQHF. CDR3 sequence (DNA): TGTGCCAGCAGTACCTACAGGAGTGTTCAGCCCCAGCATTTT.

The chain employs TRBV2 and TRBJ2-1, with 8 bases matching TRBD2. Trimming cost V 5 bases and J 9 bases; bases outside gene matches: 6. The length of the CDR3 is 13 residues. Germline V gene sequence: CDR1 SNHLY, CDR2 FYNNEI. The CDR3 is CASSSNGGGEQFF. For the CDR3, the DNA is TGTGCCAGCAGTTCTAACGGGGGGGGTGAGCAGTTCTTC.

V and J are TRBV28 and TRBJ1-1, with unresolved D. The length of the CDR3 is 13 residues. V shed 4 bases and J shed 0 bases, with 6 bases lying between them. From germline, CDR1 is MDHEN and CDR2 SYDVKM. CDR3 DNA: TGTGCCAGCAGTTACCGGGTGAACACTGAAGCTTTCTTT. It codes for CASSYRVNTEAFF.

This chain uses TRBV2 with TRBJ2-4; weak D call: TRBD1 (6 bases). The CDR3 runs to 16 residues. Deletions cut 6 bases from V and 0 bases from J, with 15 bases between. The germline gives CDR1 SNHLY, CDR2 FYNNEI. CDR3 DNA sequence: TGTGCCAGCAGCCGCCCGGGACAAACAGCCAAAAACATTCAGTACTTC. Translation: CASSRPGQTAKNIQYF. Full variable domain (outside the CDR3, taken from reference TRBV2 and TRBJ2-4): EPEVTQTPSHQVTQMGQEVILRCVPISNHLYFYWYRQILGQKVEFLVSFYNNEISEKSEIFDDQFSVERPDGSNFTLKIRSTKLEDSAMYFCASSRPGQTAKNIQYFGAGTRLSVL.

The rearrangement joins TRBV29-1 to TRBJ1-2; D is ambiguous. The germline V and J ends were trimmed by 0 bases and 1 base, with 12 bases remaining between them. Germline loops: CDR1 SQVTM, CDR2 ANQGSEA. The CDR3 consists of 15 residues. CDR3 DNA sequence: TGCAGCGTTGAAGAAGAGTCCGGACTTAACTATGGCTACACCTTC. Translated: CSVEEESGLNYGYTF.

J is TRBJ1-5 and V is TRBV7-9, with 10 bases that match TRBD1. With V trimmed by 1 base and J by 5 bases, 5 bases remained unmatched. The CDR3 is 16 amino acids. Per the germline V gene, CDR1 is SEHNR and CDR2 is FQNEAQ (reference sequence). CDR3 region: CASSLGTGTGDQPQHF. CDR3 nucleotides: TGTGCCAGCAGCTTAGGCACCGGGACAGGGGATCAGCCCCAGCATTTT.

This chain connects TRBV5-1 to TRBJ2-7; weak D call: TRBD2 (6 bases). Germline V gene data show CDR1 as SGHRS and CDR2 as YFSETQ. V lost 2 bases and J 7 bases, leaving 13 bases between the germline ends. CDR3 length: 13 residues. The CDR3: CASSFLRGGEQYF. The DNA for the CDR3 is TGCGCCAGCAGCTTTTTGCGGGGTGGGGAGCAGTACTTC.

This CDR3 reads CASSQGQGNEKLFF. The CDR3 DNA is TGTGCCAGCAGCCAGGGACAGGGAAATGAAAAACTGTTTTTT. This chain links TRBV11-2 with TRBJ1-4; 9 bases agree with TRBD1. This CDR3 has 14 amino acids. Trimming removed 5 bases from V and 5 bases from J; junction bases left unmatched: 3. The germline gives CDR1 SGHAT, CDR2 FQNNGV.

The chain is built from TRBV10-2 and TRBJ1-2, with D possibly TRBD1 on 5 matching bases. Trimming took 0 bases from V and 4 from J, leaving 12 bases between them. The germline V gene has CDR1 WSHSY and CDR2 SAAADI. The CDR3 contains 15 residues. The CDR3 DNA reads TGCGCCAGCAGTGAGTCGAGGCAGGGAGGCTATGGCTACACCTTC. This encodes CASSESRQGGYGYTF.

V and J are TRBV30 and TRBJ2-3; 8 positions agree with TRBD2. V shed 3 bases and J 1 base; nucleotides not matched to a gene: 12. Germline loops: CDR1 GTSNPN, CDR2 SVGIG (reference sequence). The CDR3 length is 17 residues. In DNA form, the CDR3 reads TGTGCCTGGAGGGCTCTGGGCGGGGGGCTCCGCACAGATACGCAGTATTTT. This encodes CAWRALGGGLRTDTQYF.

The chain employs TRBV9 and TRBJ2-7; TRBD2 might be the D (6 bases). This CDR3 is 13 amino acids long. Per the germline V gene, CDR1 is SGDLS and CDR2 is YYNGEE. V was clipped by 6 bases and J by 0 bases, with 10 bases between them. CDR3 region: CASNAGSSYEQYF. The DNA for the CDR3 is TGTGCCAGCAACGCGGGAAGCTCCTACGAGCAGTACTTC.

V is TRBV6-1 and J is TRBJ2-7, with 9 bases identical to TRBD1. V was clipped by 2 bases and J by 6 bases; unmatched bases: 5. Germline V gives CDR1 MNHNS, CDR2 SASEGT. This CDR3 is 14 amino acids long. The CDR3 spells CASSELGQGFEQYF. CDR3 nucleotide sequence: TGTGCCAGCAGTGAACTAGGACAGGGGTTCGAGCAGTACTTC.

V is TRBV6-1 and J is TRBJ1-5, with 8 bases lining up with TRBD1. Germline V gene lookup returns CDR1 MNHNS and CDR2 SASEGT. The CDR3 is 13 amino acids. The ends lost 11 bases at V and 4 bases at J; junction bases unmatched: 7. CDR3 in DNA: TGTGCCGCGACAGGGGTGGAGAATCAGCCCCAGCATTTT. It encodes CAATGVENQPQHF.

The rearrangement links TRBV5-8 to TRBJ2-5, with 9 positions matching TRBD1. Germline loops: CDR1 SGHTS, CDR2 YDEGEE. With 3 bases clipped from V and 2 bases from J, the junction kept 8 bases outside the gene matches. There are 16 residues in the CDR3. The CDR3, as DNA: TGTGCCAGCAGCTATCTGGGGACAGGGCAACAAGAGACCCAGTACTTC. This codes for CASSYLGTGQQETQYF.

V and J are TRBV10-3 and TRBJ2-1, with 7 bases identical to TRBD2. Looked up from germline, CDR1 is ENHRY and CDR2 is SYGVKD. The CDR3 is 16 amino acids. V gave up 0 bases and J gave up 3 bases; unmatched junction bases: 5. CDR3 in DNA: TGTGCCATCAGTGAGTCGATGGCGGGGGACTACAATGAGCAGTTCTTC. Protein: CAISESMAGDYNEQFF.

V usage is TRBV27 and J usage is TRBJ1-1; D gene unclear. The CDR3 has 13 amino acids. Trimming pared 5 bases from V and 1 base from J, leaving 8 bases between. CDR1 MNHEY and CDR2 SMNVEV come from the germline V gene (reference sequence). Here the CDR3 DNA reads TGTGCCAGCAGTCCCCTGGCGAACACTGAAGCTTTCTTT. Translating it yields CASSPLANTEAFF.

CDR3 sequence: CASSEQGADGYTF. The CDR3, as DNA: TGTGCCAGCAGTGAACAGGGGGCTGATGGCTACACCTTC. V and J are TRBV6-1 and TRBJ1-2; 8 bases align to TRBD1. The CDR3 spans 13 residues. J lost 6 bases, V lost 2 bases, and 2 bases had no gene match. Germline V gene data show CDR1 as MNHNS and CDR2 as SASEGT.

The chain carries TRBV7-2 and TRBJ2-3; TRBD1 might be the D (5 bases). This CDR3 is built from 15 residues. V lost 6 bases and J lost 2, with 15 bases in between. Germline V gives CDR1 SGHTA, CDR2 FQGNSA. The CDR3 is CASSPGRAPTDTQYF. The CDR3 coding sequence is TGTGCCAGCAGTCCCGGCAGGGCTCCCACAGATACGCAGTATTTT.

The chain combines TRBV2 with TRBJ2-2; possibly TRBD2 for D (6 bases). Germline CDR1 is SNHLY and CDR2 is FYNNEI. The CDR3 is 14 residues long. The V end lost 6 bases, the J end lost 1 base, and 9 bases lay between the germline ends. CDR3 loop: CASSLSGNTGELFF. The CDR3 coding sequence is TGTGCCAGCAGCCTTAGCGGGAACACCGGGGAGCTGTTTTTT.

V is TRBV7-9 and J is TRBJ2-3; TRBD1 agrees at 9 bases. The V gene end was trimmed by 5 bases and the J gene end by 0 bases; junction bases not matched to a gene: 3. Germline V gene lookup returns CDR1 SEHNR and CDR2 FQNEAQ (reference sequence). CDR3 length: 15 residues. The CDR3 nucleotides are TGTGCCAGCAGCGTGGGACAGGGCAGCACAGATACGCAGTATTTT. Amino acids: CASSVGQGSTDTQYF.

In nucleotides, the CDR3 is TGTGCCAGCAGCTTAGCAGGCAATGAGCAGTTCTTC. Translating gives CASSLAGNEQFF. V gene TRBV11-2 combines with J gene TRBJ2-1; D gene unclear. The CDR3 is 12 amino acids. The germline V gene has CDR1 SGHAT and CDR2 FQNNGV. Trimming stripped 1 base from V and 6 bases from J, with 4 bases between.

V gene TRBV6-5 combines with J gene TRBJ1-2; D is uncertain. V gave up 6 bases and J gave up 1 base, with 12 bases separating them. Germline lookup yields CDR1 MNHEY and CDR2 SVGAGI. The CDR3 totals 14 residues. The CDR3 DNA sequence: TGTGCCAGCAGGCGTTTGCAGGTTAACTATGGCTACACCTTC. Its translation is CASRRLQVNYGYTF.

The rearrangement joins TRBV7-9 to TRBJ1-5, with a tentative D call TRBD1 (6 bases). Trimming shortened V by 1 base and J by 3 bases, and 10 bases separated the two germline ends. From germline, CDR1 is SEHNR and CDR2 FQNEAQ (reference sequence). This CDR3 has 15 residues. The CDR3 DNA follows: TGTGCCAGCAGCTTAGGGCAGGGGCCCAATCAGCCCCAGCATTTT. It is translated as CASSLGQGPNQPQHF. The full variable domain, completed using reference TRBV7-9 and TRBJ1-5, is DTGVSQNPRHKITKRGQNVTFRCDPISEHNRLYWYRQTLGQGPEFLTYFQNEAQLEKSRLLSDRFSAERPKGSFSTLEIQRTEQGDSAMYLCASSLGQGPNQPQHFGDGTRLSIL.

This chain links TRBV30 with TRBJ2-7, with D perhaps matching TRBD2 (6 bases). CDR1 is GTSNPN, CDR2 SVGIG, per germline (reference sequence). Trimming stripped 0 bases from V and 2 bases from J, with 14 bases between. This CDR3 has 15 amino acids. The CDR3 DNA sequence: TGTGCCTGGAGTGTCGGTGGGACTGGTCCCTACGAGCAGTACTTC. Its protein is CAWSVGGTGPYEQYF.

Only a few counts were recorded for this clone. The rearrangement links TRBV5-1 to TRBJ1-2; 8 nucleotides match TRBD1. J was trimmed by 0 bases and V by 4 bases; bases with no gene match: 8. Germline assignment: CDR1 SGHRS and CDR2 YFSETQ. This CDR3 spans 16 amino acids. CDR3 sequence reads: CASSPFQTGANYGYTF. The CDR3 coding sequence is TGCGCCAGCAGCCCCTTCCAGACAGGGGCTAACTATGGCTACACCTTC.

The V gene is TRBV7-2, the J gene TRBJ2-7, with a weak D call TRBD2 (6 bases). This CDR3 comprises 14 residues. In germline, CDR1 is SGHTA, CDR2 FQGNSA. Trimming pared 1 base from V and 3 bases from J, leaving 10 bases between. The CDR3 sequence: CASSLGGGLYEQYF. The DNA of the CDR3 is TGTGCCAGCAGCTTAGGGGGAGGTCTCTACGAGCAGTACTTC.